The following is a TCR beta chain sequence with its context. This clone was seen more than once but under ten times. Its antigen is currently not known. No quality values exist for individual bases; no much larger clone is one base distant. The trial excluded patients who had a history of autoimmune disease or who were on systemic immunosuppression. In every dose cohort, peripheral blood was drawn for TCR sequencing at baseline, cycle 4 day 1, and cycle 7 day 1. Samples came from an open-label, multicenter, first-in-human phase I dose-escalation trial of ivuxolimab. Adults with locally advanced or metastatic head and neck squamous cell, hepatocellular, melanoma or renal cell carcinoma were enrolled in the trial. CD4+ and CD8+ T cells were sorted separately from peripheral blood before TCR sequencing. Genomic DNA was extracted from sorted cells for sequencing of the TCRbeta CDR3 region. The immunoSEQ Assay was used for sequencing of TCRbeta CDR3 regions. This immuneACCESS table, as held by TCRdb, lists in-frame sequences with V and J called but not all clones. Of the missing ones, under half trace to an unresolved V gene in checked studies; the others have no known cause. This sample gives roughly 80,000 clones in total; 83% of them show up just once. The ten largest account for roughly 0.76% of the sample.

The sample is drawn from a study of OX40 agonist ivuxolimab in advanced cancers. Notes on the research overall: The costimulatory receptor OX40 (CD134) was targeted by ivuxolimab, a fully human IgG2 agonistic monoclonal antibody. In the dose-escalation cohort, 70% to 90% of patients were male, and the mean age was 60 years with a range of roughly 20 to 85. Patients were allowed to have had prior anti-PD-1, anti-PD-L1 or anti-CTLA-4 therapy, and 40% of the dose-escalation patients had previously received checkpoint inhibitors. Intravenous ivuxolimab was administered to patients every 2 weeks at six dose levels: 0.01, 0.1, 0.3, 1.5, 3 and 10 mg/kg. The paper describes the monotherapy dose-escalation part (N = 52 patients) of the phase I trial of ivuxolimab. Of the roughly 51 dose-escalation patients, hepatocellular carcinoma was present in roughly 19, melanoma in roughly 15, renal cell carcinoma in 9 and head and neck cancer in 9. The point of sequencing TCRbeta in the periphery was to test whether ivuxolimab changed TCR sequence diversity and drove clonal T-cell expansion. Partial responses occurred in three dose-escalation patients, of whom one had hepatocellular carcinoma and two had cutaneous melanoma. Here is what the overall study found, with its caveats: In the 0.1-3.0 mg/kg groups, partial responders had among the lowest normalized peripheral clonal expansion, particularly in CD8+ T cells. At doses of 0.1 to 3.0 mg/kg, clonal expansion of both CD4+ and CD8+ blood T cells was observed from baseline to week 6. After ivuxolimab, more expanded clones were found on average in CD8+ T cells than in CD4+ T cells. Low levels of normalized T-cell clonal expansion were also seen in some patients who did not respond. The antigen specificity of the clonally expanded peripheral T cells was not determined.

Trimming costs V 5 bases and J 4 bases, and their ends lie 14 bases apart. The germline V gene encodes CDR1 SGHVS and CDR2 FQNEAQ. The CDR3 covers 15 residues, taking in both the cysteine and the phenylalanine. Only the CDR3 part of the read is kept: 45 bases, read in frame from the first base. The clonotype comes from an adult with an advanced solid tumor such as melanoma, head and neck, liver or kidney cancer. The receptor chain draws on TRBV7-8 and TRBJ1-4; TRBD1 could be the D gene, as 5 bases match. Sequences were derived from CD4+ or CD8+ T cells sorted from blood, sampled in a trial of the OX40 agonist ivuxolimab. The sequenced DNA: TGTGCCAGCAGCGGACGGACAACCCTTAATGAAAAACTGTTTTTT. The translation is CASSGRTTLNEKLFF.